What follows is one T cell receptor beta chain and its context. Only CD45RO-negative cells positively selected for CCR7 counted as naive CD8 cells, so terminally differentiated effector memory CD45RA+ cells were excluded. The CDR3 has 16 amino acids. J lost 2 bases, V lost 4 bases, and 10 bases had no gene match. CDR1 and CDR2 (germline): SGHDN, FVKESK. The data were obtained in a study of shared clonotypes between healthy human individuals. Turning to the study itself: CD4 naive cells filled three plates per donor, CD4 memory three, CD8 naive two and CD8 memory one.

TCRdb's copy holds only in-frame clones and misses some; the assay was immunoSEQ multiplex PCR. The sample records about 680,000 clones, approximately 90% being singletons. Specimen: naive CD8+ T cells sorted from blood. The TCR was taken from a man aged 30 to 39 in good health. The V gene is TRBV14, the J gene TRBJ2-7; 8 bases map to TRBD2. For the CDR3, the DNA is TGTGCCAGCAGCCCCGACCGGGGGGGCTCGACCTACGAGCAGTACTTC. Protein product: CASSPDRGGSTYEQYF.